This TCR beta chain stems from a study of blood T cell repertoires in COVID-19. Study-level information: Acute and convalescent COVID-19 samples came from the United States, Italy and Spain. In each case, the material was cDNA or gDNA derived from T cells, B-cell-depleted T cells, or PBMCs.

Original processing notes: Amplification of reference gene primers was used by the study to estimate nucleated cell counts. Only in-frame clones appear in the TCRdb table, and some are missing; sequencing was by immunoSEQ multiplex PCR. V and J calls and clone size are as listed in that table; D and trimming were resolved from the DNA. The table has 9,000 to 13,000 clones, 89% seen once; the top ten hold 5% to 7%. Trimming stripped 0 bases from V and 4 bases from J, with 9 bases between. This CDR3 has 14 amino acids. From germline, CDR1 is MGHRA and CDR2 YSYEKL. This clone occurred once. Sequencing used peripheral blood. This clonotype originated in a human donor in a cohort sampled during active COVID-19. The chain links TRBV4-1 to TRBJ1-1; D gene unclear. The CDR3 here is CASSQDYLITEAFF. In nucleotides, the CDR3 is TGCGCCAGCAGCCAAGACTACTTAATCACTGAAGCTTTCTTT.